Listed below are T cell receptor beta chains from one sample, sequenced in a study of cytomegalovirus exposure and HLA in healthy donors. Profiling relied on immunoSEQ multiplex PCR, and the TCRdb table lists in-frame clones only, not all of them. Of 200,000 to 250,000 clones listed, about nine tenths are singletons. Sequenced material: PBMCs. These TCRs come from a young woman in good health and CMV-seropositive. CDR3s include the opening cysteine and the closing phenylalanine or tryptophan. D genes are given only for firm matches. Clone sizes are given selectively: once, few, many, or a class where the clone is expanded.

>TRBJ2-1|TRBV27|-|-
TGTGCCAGCAGTTTAAGAGAGATCCACTACAATGAGCAGTTCTTC
CASSLREIHYNEQFF
>TRBJ2-7|TRBV6-5|TRBD1|few
TGTGCCAGCAGTTATCGCGGACAGGGGGCTTACGAGCAGTACTTC
CASSYRGQGAYEQYF
>TRBJ2-1|TRBV27|-|once
TGTGCCAGCCACCGGCTAGCCCCGAGCTCCTACAATGAGCAGTTCTTC
CASHRLAPSSYNEQFF
>TRBJ2-1|TRBV7-3|TRBD2|-
TGTGCCAGCAGCTCCGGACTAGCGGCTTACTCCTACAATGAGCAGTTCTTC
CASSSGLAAYSYNEQFF
>TRBJ1-4|TRBV11-2|TRBD1|-
TGTGCCAGCAGCTCCCGACAGGGGCCTAATGAAAAACTGTTTTTT
CASSSRQGPNEKLFF
>TRBJ2-7|TRBV27|TRBD2|-
TGTGCCAGCCGTAAACCTAGCGGGAGGGACTACGAGCAGTACTTC
CASRKPSGRDYEQYF
>TRBJ2-2|TRBV7-9|-|-
TGTGCCAGCAGCTTCCTTTTTGGGCAAGGCGGGGAGCTGTTTTTT
CASSFLFGQGGELFF
>TRBJ2-2|TRBV5-4|-|-
TGTGCCAGCAGGAGCGCCTTACAGGACACGCGTAACACCGGGGAGCTGTTTTTT
CASRSALQDTRNTGELFF
>TRBJ1-3|TRBV9|-|-
TGTGCCAGCAGCGTAGATACAGGGCTCTCTGGAAACACCATATATTTT
CASSVDTGLSGNTIYF
>TRBJ2-1|TRBV14|TRBD2|-
TGTGCCAGCAGCCAACTTAGCGGGAGCCTTTACAATGAGCAGTTCTTC
CASSQLSGSLYNEQFF
>TRBJ2-1|TRBV30|-|-
TGTGCCTGGAGTGCACGACAGGACCCCCCCTACAATGAGCAGTTCTTC
CAWSARQDPPYNEQFF
>TRBJ1-2|TRBV6-5|TRBD1|-
TGTGCCAGCAGTCGGACAGGGGGCGCGGGCTACACCTTC
CASSRTGGAGYTF
>TRBJ2-3|TRBV5-4|TRBD2|-
TGTGCCAGCAGCCAGACTAGCGGGAGAGCCACAGATACGCAGTATTTT
CASSQTSGRATDTQYF
>TRBJ2-5|TRBV28|-|-
TGTGCCAGCAGTTTAATGGCAGGGATGGAGACCCAGTACTTC
CASSLMAGMETQYF
>TRBJ2-7|TRBV27|-|-
TGTGCCAGCAGTCCGAAAGCGGGTCTAACCTACGAGCAGTACTTC
CASSPKAGLTYEQYF
>TRBJ2-7|TRBV28|TRBD1|-
TGTGCCAGCATCCAACCCGGGACAGGGGACCCCGAGCAGTACTTC
CASIQPGTGDPEQYF
>TRBJ2-1|TRBV7-7|-|-
TGTGCCAGCAGCCCGGCGGGCGGACCTTACAATGAGCAGTTCTTC
CASSPAGGPYNEQFF
>TRBJ2-4|TRBV27|-|-
TGTGCCAGCAGCCCGGGGGACAAAAACATTCAGTACTTC
CASSPGDKNIQYF
>TRBJ2-3|TRBV9|-|-
TGTGCCAGCAGCGTAGTTTCAGAACCGATTACAGATACGCAGTATTTT
CASSVVSEPITDTQYF
>TRBJ2-7|TRBV5-1|-|-
TGCGCCAGCAGGCTTGGGGTGGCAGGGGACTACGAGCAGTACTTC
CASRLGVAGDYEQYF
>TRBJ2-3|TRBV7-9|-|-
TGTGCCAAAGGGGGGGAGGGAAACACAGATACGCAGTATTTT
CAKGGEGNTDTQYF
>TRBJ2-1|TRBV2|-|-
TGTGCCAGCACCCAGGAAGACCATGAGCAGTTCTTC
CASTQEDHEQFF
>TRBJ2-4|TRBV19|-|-
TGTGCCAGTAAATCACAGCCCCCCAAAAACATTCAGTACTTC
CASKSQPPKNIQYF
>TRBJ2-7|TRBV7-2|-|-
TGTGCCAGCAGCTACGACGGGGAGATGCCAAATGGATACGAGCAGTACTTC
CASSYDGEMPNGYEQYF
>TRBJ1-2|TRBV6-6|TRBD1|-
TGTGCCAGCAGTGGACAGGGGACCTATGGCTACACCTTC
CASSGQGTYGYTF
>TRBJ2-7|TRBV9|TRBD2|-
TGTGCCAGCAGCCCTTGGGGGGGAGACTCCTACGAGCAGTACTTC
CASSPWGGDSYEQYF
>TRBJ2-7|TRBV7-9|TRBD1|-
TGTGCCAGCATCACCTCGACAGGGAATTTCTACGAGCAGTACTTC
CASITSTGNFYEQYF
>TRBJ1-5|TRBV28|TRBD1|few
TGTGCCAGCAGTCCAGAAGTGGGGACAGGGAATCAGCCCCAGCATTTT
CASSPEVGTGNQPQHF
>TRBJ1-1|TRBV27|-|-
TGTGCCAGCATATCCTCCGGGCGGGACACTGAAGCTTTCTTT
CASISSGRDTEAFF
>TRBJ2-1|TRBV25-1|-|-
TGTGCCAGCATAGCTCCCGGCCTCTATGAGCAGTTCTTC
CASIAPGLYEQFF
>TRBJ2-7|TRBV29-1|-|once
TGCAGCGTTGAATCAGGGGACACCTACGAGCAGTACTTC
CSVESGDTYEQYF
>TRBJ2-1|TRBV18|-|-
TGTGCCAGCTCCGGAGGGAGCAATGAGCAGTTCTTC
CASSGGSNEQFF
>TRBJ1-1|TRBV25-1|-|few
TGTGCCGCAGTCAGGGGAGACAAAACTGAAGCTTTCTTT
CAAVRGDKTEAFF
>TRBJ2-1|TRBV30|-|-
TGTGCCTGGAGTCCAACACCCTTCTACAATGAGCAGTTCTTC
CAWSPTPFYNEQFF
>TRBJ1-2|TRBV6-1|TRBD1|-
TGTGCCAGCAGTGAAGCCGGGACAGGGGACTATGGCTACACCTTC
CASSEAGTGDYGYTF
>TRBJ2-7|TRBV28|TRBD1|-
TGTGCCAGCAGTCTATACAGGGGGGAAGCGTACGAGCAGTACTTC
CASSLYRGEAYEQYF
>TRBJ1-5|TRBV7-8|-|-
TGTGCCAGCAGCCACAACAGGGTTAGCAATCAGCCCCAGCATTTT
CASSHNRVSNQPQHF
>TRBJ2-7|TRBV27|-|-
TGTGCCAGCAGTTTAGTCGCAGGGTTAAGCTCCTACGAGCAGTACTTC
CASSLVAGLSSYEQYF
>TRBJ2-7|TRBV29-1|-|-
TGCAGCGACCCGAGCGAGGGTTATATTTCCTACGAGCAGTACTTC
CSDPSEGYISYEQYF
>TRBJ2-1|TRBV29-1|TRBD2|-
TGCAGCGTTGAAGGACTAGCAGACTCCTACAATGAGCAGTTCTTC
CSVEGLADSYNEQFF
>TRBJ2-3|TRBV6-1|TRBD1|-
TGTGCCAGCAGTGAAGGAGGACAGGGGTTAGCAGATACGCAGTATTTT
CASSEGGQGLADTQYF
>TRBJ2-1|TRBV19|TRBD2|-
TGTGCCAGTAGTATAGATTGGGCTAGCGGGAACAACAATGAGCAGTTCTTC
CASSIDWASGNNNEQFF
>TRBJ1-5|TRBV25-1|-|-
TGTGCCAGCACAGGAAACGGCAATCAGCCCCAGCATTTT
CASTGNGNQPQHF
>TRBJ2-1|TRBV6-1|TRBD2|-
TGTGCCAGCAGCGAAATCGCGGGAGAGGCCTACAATGAGCAGTTCTTC
CASSEIAGEAYNEQFF
>TRBJ2-7|TRBV6-5|-|once
TGTGCCAGCAGTTACTCCGGCAGGGGCGAGCAGTACTTC
CASSYSGRGEQYF
>TRBJ1-5|TRBV19|TRBD1|-
TGTGCCAGTAGTATAGAGGGCGGGCCAGGGGGCTTTCAGCCCCAGCATTTT
CASSIEGGPGGFQPQHF
>TRBJ2-7|TRBV9|TRBD1|-
TGTGCCAGCAGCGTAGCCCCCTTAGTACCGGGACAGGGGTACGAGCAGTACTTC
CASSVAPLVPGQGYEQYF
>TRBJ2-1|TRBV27|-|-
TGTGCCAGCCAGAGCGTTGCCTACAATGAGCAGTTCTTC
CASQSVAYNEQFF
>TRBJ2-1|TRBV5-4|TRBD2|-
TGTGCCAGCAGCTTGACTAGCGGGAGAAAAAATGAGCAGTTCTTC
CASSLTSGRKNEQFF
>TRBJ2-1|TRBV28|TRBD1|-
TGTGCCAGCAGTCCCCCGGGACAGATCAATGAGCAGTTCTTC
CASSPPGQINEQFF
>TRBJ2-7|TRBV5-1|-|-
TGCGCCAGCAGCTTGGCGGCGGGTCGGTACGAGCAGTACTTC
CASSLAAGRYEQYF
>TRBJ1-5|TRBV6-6|TRBD1|-
TGTGCCAGCAGTCAACAGGGGGCTGGTTCCAATCAGCCCCAGCATTTT
CASSQQGAGSNQPQHF
>TRBJ2-1|TRBV18|TRBD2|-
TGTGCCAGCTCACCGGGGGGGAATGAGCAGTTCTTC
CASSPGGNEQFF
>TRBJ1-1|TRBV6-5|-|-
TGTGCCAGCAGAACCCCGGGACATTCGAACACTGAAGCTTTCTTT
CASRTPGHSNTEAFF
>TRBJ1-1|TRBV5-1|-|once
TGCGCCAGCAGCCGAGTAGGGGGTAAGAACACTGAAGCTTTCTTT
CASSRVGGKNTEAFF
>TRBJ1-1|TRBV30|TRBD1|-
TGTGCCTGGAAGGTGTGGACAGGGAACACTGAAGCTTTCTTT
CAWKVWTGNTEAFF
>TRBJ1-2|TRBV5-4|-|-
TGTGCCAGCAGCTTGAAGAGTAACTATGGCTACACCTTC
CASSLKSNYGYTF
>TRBJ1-5|TRBV5-8|TRBD1|-
TGTGCCAGCAGCTTGCAGCCCAGGACAGGGGGCCTTTATAGCAATCAGCCCCAGCATTTT
CASSLQPRTGGLYSNQPQHF
>TRBJ1-5|TRBV2|-|-
TGTGCCAGCAGTGTCGGGACACGGCAGCCCCAGCATTTT
CASSVGTRQPQHF
>TRBJ2-5|TRBV19|-|-
TGTGCCAGTAGTATACGGGGTTCTGGAGAGACCCAGTACTTC
CASSIRGSGETQYF